These 32 T cell receptor beta chains were all obtained from the same sample, sequenced in a study of T cells in narcolepsy. Some clones are missing from TCRdb's copy, which holds only in-frame ones; the method was immunoSEQ multiplex PCR. The sample lists 25,000 to 35,000 clones, 80% to 85% occurring once. The sample consisted of CD45RA- memory CD4+ T cells from PBMCs. The receptors stem from a human donor with narcolepsy.

The chain couples TRBV5-1 to TRBJ2-5, with D possibly being TRBD1 or TRBD2 (5 bases each). Matching the DNA end better, TRBJ2-7 makes the J call doubtful. CDR1 is SGHRS and CDR2 is YFSETQ in the germline V gene. The CDR3 sequence is 19 residues long. CDR3 in DNA: TGCGCCAGCAGCTTGAGGACCTCGGTGGGACCAGCGAGCTCCTACGAGCAGTACTTC. The encoded protein is CASSLRTSVGPASSYEQYF.

The chain employs TRBV6-1 and TRBJ2-1; TRBD1 might be the D (6 bases). The V end lost 2 bases, the J end lost 5 bases, and 16 bases lay between the germline ends. The CDR3 covers 16 residues. Germline V gene lookup returns CDR1 MNHNS and CDR2 SASEGT. The CDR3, as DNA: TGTGCCAGCAGTGAACAGGGGCTCTACAGTAACAATGAGCAGTTCTTC. Residues: CASSEQGLYSNNEQFF.

This chain links TRBV11-2 with TRBJ2-7, with 7 bases identical to TRBD1. Looked up from germline, CDR1 is SGHAT and CDR2 is FQNNGV. CDR3 length: 16 amino acids. V lost 1 base to trimming and J lost 2 bases; unmatched junction nucleotides: 8. This CDR3 reads CASSLGQGLSAYEQYF. DNA for the CDR3: TGTGCCAGCAGCTTAGGACAGGGCCTATCTGCCTACGAGCAGTACTTC.

The rearrangement links TRBV5-4 to TRBJ2-5, with D maybe TRBD2 (5 bases). The V gene lost 0 bases and the J gene lost 2 bases, with 5 bases spanning the gap. The CDR3 has 13 residues. Looked up from germline, CDR1 is SGHNT and CDR2 is YYREEE (reference sequence). CDR3 DNA: TGTGCCAGCAGCTTGGGACTACAAGAGACCCAGTACTTC. Residues: CASSLGLQETQYF.

The chain links TRBV7-8 to TRBJ1-1, with a tentative D call TRBD1 (6 bases). The CDR3 runs to 14 residues. Germline V lookup: CDR1 SGHVS, CDR2 FQNEAQ. Deletions cut 10 bases from V and 1 base from J, with 16 bases between. The chain's CDR3 is CATVKMTGNTEAFF. CDR3 DNA: TGTGCCACCGTAAAGATGACAGGGAACACTGAAGCTTTCTTT. The whole variable domain, filled in from reference TRBV7-8 and TRBJ1-1, reads GAGVSQSPRYKVAKRGQDVALRCDPISGHVSLFWYQQALGQGPEFLTYFQNEAQLDKSGLPSDRFFAERPEGSVSTLKIQRTQQEDSAVYLCATVKMTGNTEAFFGQGTRLTVV.

In its sample, this clone was seen once. The chain carries TRBV11-2 and TRBJ2-1; tentative D call: TRBD2 (5 bases). Trimming removed 5 bases from V and 1 base from J, with 21 bases in between. The germline gives CDR1 SGHAT, CDR2 FQNNGV. This CDR3 contains 18 residues. CDR3 sequence: CASSPPSSGRLSYNEQFF. CDR3 sequence (DNA): TGTGCCAGCAGCCCACCTTCTTCGGGGAGACTATCCTACAATGAGCAGTTCTTC.

A few counts support this clone. The chain carries TRBV19 and TRBJ1-5, with 8 bases identical to TRBD1. CDR3 length: 14 residues. Trimming took 6 bases from V and 5 from J; bases not matched to a gene: 6. CDR1 and CDR2 (germline): LNHDA, SQIVND (reference sequence). The CDR3 spells CASRPGQDYQPQHF. The CDR3 DNA reads TGTGCCAGTAGGCCGGGACAGGATTATCAGCCCCAGCATTTT. The complete variable domain, with remaining parts taken from reference TRBV19 and TRBJ1-5, reads DGGITQSPKYLFRKEGQNVTLSCEQNLNHDAMYWYRQDPGQGLRLIYYSQIVNDFQKGDIAEGYSVSREKKESFPLTVTSAQKNPTAFYLCASRPGQDYQPQHFGDGTRLSIL.

The chain carries TRBV4-2 and TRBJ2-3; the D gene is possibly TRBD2 (12 bases). Germline CDR1 LGHNA, CDR2 YNFKEQ. V was clipped by 4 bases and J by 5 bases, with 31 bases between them. This CDR3 is built from 20 residues. CDR3 DNA: TGTGCCAGCAGCCCCGGGACAGGGGGGAATCCGACTAGCGGGGGAGATACGCAGTATTTT. As protein: CASSPGTGGNPTSGGDTQYF.

This sequence joins TRBV7-8 and TRBJ2-1, with 12 nucleotides matching TRBD2. The trim removed 5 bases at V and 10 bases at J, leaving 9 bases unmatched. The germline CDR1 and CDR2 sequences are SGHVS and FQNEAQ. This CDR3 spans 15 amino acids. The CDR3: CASSPGLAGSGEQFF. The CDR3 nucleotides are TGTGCCAGCAGCCCCGGACTAGCGGGGTCGGGCGAGCAGTTCTTC.

This chain connects TRBV7-3 to TRBJ2-3; 10 positions match TRBD1. Trimming removed 4 bases from V and 3 bases from J; junction bases left unmatched: 7. The CDR3 length is 16 residues. The germline CDR1 and CDR2 sequences are SGHTA and FQGTGA. CDR3 protein: CASSSKTGGNTDTQYF. The CDR3 DNA follows: TGTGCCAGCAGCTCGAAGACAGGGGGCAATACAGATACGCAGTATTTT.

V usage is TRBV2 and J usage is TRBJ1-2; perhaps TRBD1 as D (6 bases). The V end was cut by 7 bases, the J end by 7 bases, with 19 bases between. The germline V gene encodes CDR1 SNHLY and CDR2 FYNNEI. The CDR3 consists of 14 residues. CDR3 sequence (DNA): TGTGCCAGCACCATACTCTCGCAGGGGCCTGGCTACACCTTC. Protein sequence: CASTILSQGPGYTF.

The chain employs TRBV6-1 and TRBJ2-5; 8 bases map to TRBD2. V shed 8 bases and J 0 bases; nucleotides not matched to a gene: 5. The V gene's germline CDR1 is MNHNS and CDR2 SASEGT. The CDR3 sequence is 14 residues long. The CDR3 region is CASRLATYQETQYF. The CDR3 nucleotides read TGTGCCAGCCGACTAGCGACGTACCAAGAGACCCAGTACTTC.

The chain is built from TRBV30 and TRBJ1-2, with D unclear. Germline CDR1 GTSNPN, CDR2 SVGIG (reference sequence). This CDR3 comprises 11 residues. Trimming stripped 2 bases from V and 2 bases from J, with 3 bases between. The CDR3 DNA is TGTGCCTGGAGTAAAAACTATGGCTACACCTTC. It yields the protein CAWSKNYGYTF.

J is TRBJ2-2 and V is TRBV19, with 7 bases lining up with TRBD1. Germline trimming cut 7 bases from V and 0 bases from J; bases unmatched to any gene: 2. The CDR3 has 14 amino acids. CDR1 is LNHDA, CDR2 SQIVND, per germline (reference sequence). CDR3: CASTTGANTGELFF. The CDR3 DNA reads as TGTGCCAGTACAACAGGGGCGAACACCGGGGAGCTGTTTTTT.

This clone appeared a few times. The chain employs TRBV6-1 and TRBJ1-3; D remains ambiguous. The CDR3 runs to 13 residues. Germline CDR1 is MNHNS and CDR2 is SASEGT. The chain's CDR3 is CSARGYSGNTIYF. The CDR3 DNA is TGTTCGGCACGGGGTTACTCTGGAAACACCATATATTTT.

Comment on this clone: This same CDR3 is encoded by further DNA sequences in the sample. The chain couples TRBV5-1 to TRBJ2-7; D is possibly TRBD1 or TRBD2 (5 bases each). The CDR3 covers 19 residues. Germline CDR1 SGHRS, CDR2 YFSETQ. V was trimmed by 4 bases and J by 0 bases, leaving 26 bases between them. CDR3 in amino acids: CASSLRTSVGPASSYEQYF. The CDR3 coding sequence is TGCGCCAGCAGCCTGAGGACCTCGGTGGGACCAGCGAGCTCCTACGAGCAGTACTTC.

The chain links TRBV7-9 to TRBJ2-7, with a weak D call TRBD1 (6 bases). There are 13 residues in the CDR3. Germline CDR1 reads SEHNR; CDR2 reads FQNEAQ (reference sequence). The ends were cut back, 5 bases at V and 4 bases at J, with 12 bases in the middle. CDR3 sequence: CASSPRGPYEQYF. The CDR3 DNA reads TGTGCCAGCAGCCCCAGGGGCCCTTACGAGCAGTACTTC.

This clone showed up just once. The chain links TRBV5-4 to TRBJ2-1; D unclear. Germline CDR1 is SGHNT and CDR2 is YYREEE (reference sequence). Trimming took off 4 bases at V and 10 bases at J, with 12 bases between the two ends. The CDR3 is 12 residues long. The CDR3 DNA sequence: TGTGCCAGCAGCCAAGGTAGTCACGAGCAGTTCTTC. Protein sequence: CASSQGSHEQFF.

The genes are TRBV30 and TRBJ2-3; tentatively, D is TRBD2 (6 bases). Germline V gene sequence: CDR1 GTSNPN, CDR2 SVGIG (reference sequence). The CDR3 totals 13 residues. Trimming removed 0 bases at V and 6 bases at J, with 10 bases between. The CDR3 nucleotides are TGTGCCTGGAGTGTAGGCGGAGGGGATACGCAGTATTTT. Its protein product is CAWSVGGGDTQYF.

The rearrangement links TRBV19 to TRBJ1-4; possibly TRBD1 for D (5 bases). Germline CDR1 is LNHDA and CDR2 is SQIVND (reference sequence). This CDR3 has 14 amino acids. Trimming cost V 5 bases and J 7 bases, with 14 bases left between them. For the CDR3, the DNA is TGTGCCAGTAGTCCAGGGCGGGTCGGTGAAAAACTGTTTTTT. Amino acids: CASSPGRVGEKLFF.

This clone was detected only once. J is TRBJ2-5 and V is TRBV5-5, with 12 positions matching TRBD2. The junction had 5 bases not matched to a gene; V was cut back by 2 bases and J by 3 bases. The length of the CDR3 is 16 residues. Germline V gene sequence: CDR1 SGHKS, CDR2 YYEKEE (reference sequence). The CDR3 DNA reads TGTGCCAGCAGCTTTCTAGCGGGGGGGCCAAAAGAGACCCAGTACTTC. This codes for CASSFLAGGPKETQYF.

This clone was seen only once. This sequence joins TRBV5-5 and TRBJ1-1; D is unresolved. Between the trimmed V and J ends, which lost 4 bases and 5 bases, there was a span of 15 bases. This CDR3 has 14 amino acids. Germline V gives CDR1 SGHKS, CDR2 YYEKEE (reference sequence). The CDR3 protein is CASSGSGNPTEAFF. CDR3 sequence (DNA): TGTGCCAGCAGCGGATCCGGGAACCCGACTGAAGCTTTCTTT.

This clone was counted between two and nine times. The gene calls are TRBV5-4 and TRBJ1-5, with 7 nucleotides matching TRBD1. The CDR3 has 15 amino acids. Germline V gives CDR1 SGHNT, CDR2 YYREEE (reference sequence). The V gene end was trimmed by 0 bases and the J gene end by 0 bases; junction bases not matched to a gene: 0. The CDR3 nucleotides read TGTGCCAGCAGCTTGGACAGGGGTAGCAATCAGCCCCAGCATTTT. This sequence encodes CASSLDRGSNQPQHF.

CDR3 DNA: TGTGCCAGTAGTATGGGACAGTCCTACAATGAGCAGTTCTTC. It translates to CASSMGQSYNEQFF. This rearrangement joins TRBV19 to TRBJ2-1, with TRBD1 matching over 7 bases. This CDR3 region has 14 residues. V dropped 3 bases and J dropped 1; count of bases not matched to a gene: 0. CDR1 and CDR2 (germline): LNHDA, SQIVND (reference sequence).

The chain joins TRBV5-1 to TRBJ2-3; TRBD1 might be the D (5 bases). Germline V gene sequence: CDR1 SGHRS, CDR2 YFSETQ. V lost 3 bases and J 0 bases, leaving 14 bases between the germline ends. CDR3 length: 16 amino acids. The CDR3 nucleotides are TGCGCCAGCAGCTCCAGAGCCACAGGAAGCACAGATACGCAGTATTTT. It yields the protein CASSSRATGSTDTQYF.

The chain recombines TRBV30 with TRBJ2-7; D possibly corresponds to TRBD2 (7 bases). The CDR3 consists of 15 residues. Trimming left V 4 bases short and J 0 bases short, with 16 bases between. CDR1 and CDR2 from the germline V gene are GTSNPN and SVGIG (reference sequence). The CDR3 DNA follows: TGTGCCTGGAATTCGGGGGGCTCCAGCTCCTACGAGCAGTACTTC. Translated, it gives CAWNSGGSSSYEQYF.

The genes are TRBV5-1 and TRBJ2-7; the match to TRBD1 covers 12 bases. This CDR3 is built from 16 residues. Trimming cost V 0 bases and J 6 bases; bases outside gene matches: 7. From germline, CDR1 is SGHRS and CDR2 YFSETQ. The CDR3 spells CASSLDRGQGAFEQYF. CDR3 bases: TGCGCCAGCAGCTTGGATAGGGGACAGGGGGCGTTCGAGCAGTACTTC.

The gene calls are TRBV11-1 and TRBJ1-1, with TRBD1 matching 9 bases. The CDR3 totals 15 residues. Looked up from germline, CDR1 is SGHAT and CDR2 is FQDESV (reference sequence). V was clipped by 5 bases and J by 5 bases; unmatched bases: 9. The CDR3 DNA is TGTGCCAGCAGCAGTCCCGGACAGGGGACGACTGAAGCTTTCTTT. It is translated as CASSSPGQGTTEAFF. The variable domain in full, completed from reference TRBV11-1 and TRBJ1-1, reads EAEVAQSPRYKITEKSQAVAFWCDPISGHATLYWYRQILGQGPELLVQFQDESVVDDSQLPKDRFSAERLKGVDSTLKIQPAELGDSAMYLCASSSPGQGTTEAFFGQGTRLTVV.

The chain couples TRBV7-2 to TRBJ2-7; 7 bases align to TRBD1. The CDR3 has 17 residues. Trimming cost V 4 bases and J 4 bases; bases outside gene matches: 16. The germline V gene has CDR1 SGHTA and CDR2 FQGNSA. The CDR3 loop is CASSYVADRVLGYEQYF. As DNA, the CDR3 is TGTGCCAGCAGCTACGTAGCCGACAGGGTCCTCGGTTACGAGCAGTACTTC.

This chain uses TRBV5-5 with TRBJ1-1; no clear D gene. With 0 bases removed from V and 1 base from J, the gap between germline ends came to 7 bases. The CDR3 extends over 14 amino acids. Germline values: CDR1 SGHKS, CDR2 YYEKEE (reference sequence). The CDR3 DNA reads TGTGCCAGCAGCTTGGGTTGGGGGAACACTGAAGCTTTCTTT. Translated, it gives CASSLGWGNTEAFF.

This chain uses TRBV6-1 with TRBJ1-6; D gene unclear. CDR3 length: 14 residues. The ends were cut back, 1 base at V and 9 bases at J, with 10 bases in the middle. The V gene's germline CDR1 is MNHNS and CDR2 SASEGT. For the CDR3, the DNA is TGTGCCAGCAGTGAAGGGGCCCGATTTTCACCCCTCCACTTT. Translation gives CASSEGARFSPLHF.

This chain uses TRBV30 with TRBJ1-1, with D perhaps matching TRBD1 (5 bases). The V gene's germline CDR1 is GTSNPN and CDR2 SVGIG (reference sequence). The CDR3 totals 13 residues. Deletions cut 0 bases from V and 2 bases from J, with 7 bases between. The DNA of the CDR3 is TGTGCCTGGAGTGTAAGGGGTAACACTGAAGCTTTCTTT. Its translation is CAWSVRGNTEAFF.